The 2 T cell receptor beta chains presented below share a single source sample, sequenced in a study of T cells in localized non-small cell lung cancer (dated by TCRdb to the early 2020s). The library was built by means of the immunoSEQ multiplex PCR assay. The clones in this table, taken by TCRdb from immuneACCESS, are in-frame only. Not every clone is retained; where verified, under half of the shortfall comes from an unresolved V gene, and the cause of the rest is unknown. This sample has some 11,000 clones in its table, and roughly 29% of those were observed once. The top ten clonotypes cover around 5% of the sample. Here the sequenced sample was lung tumor tissue, taken before any cancer treatment. All receptors derive from a man aged 40-75 years with stage I lung adenocarcinoma.

The chain uses TRBV7-5 and TRBJ2-3; TRBD2, as called in the table, went unchecked against the DNA. TRBV7-5 is a pseudogene segment. This CDR3 spans 17 amino acids. CDR3 sequence reads: CASSLDRGGRYTDTQYF. The CDR3 DNA reads TGTGCCAGCAGCTTGGATCGTGGGGGGAGGTACACAGATACGCAGTATTTT.

This clone occurred a few times. The chain links TRBV11-3 to TRBJ2-7, with D possibly matching TRBD2 (5 bases). Looked up from germline, CDR1 is SGHNT and CDR2 is YENEEA. This CDR3 comprises 14 residues. Trimming removed 8 bases from V and 5 bases from J, with 19 bases in between. The CDR3 nucleotides read TGTGCCAGCTCTAGAGAATGGGAGATGAACGAGCAGTACTTC. This translates into CASSREWEMNEQYF.